This T cell receptor (beta chain) was identified during a study of blood T cells in healthy people across ages. Primed by a sample-barcoded 5' primer and a J-beta primer mix, a second PCR proceeded for roughly 7 to 12 cycles. TCRdb redid the calling of the 5' RACE reads with MiXCR, one entry per CDR3 protein. In the table there are fewer than 1,000,000 distinct CDR3 sequences, under 45% of which are singletons. The individuals who served as donors were healthy Caucasians living in Russia, aged roughly 6 to 95. Ten or more counts support this clonotype. The sequencing sample was made of blood. This receptor was identified in a man between 60 and 75 years old in good health.

CDR3 DNA: TGTGCCACCAGCAGCGTCTGGTTGTCTACCCAAGAGACCCAGTACTTC. This gives the protein CATSSVWLSTQETQYF. V and J are TRBV15 and TRBJ2-5; D ambiguous. Trimming left V 3 bases short and J 1 base short, with 15 bases between. Germline values: CDR1 LNHNV, CDR2 YYDKDF (reference sequence). The CDR3 spans 16 residues.